This TCR beta chain derives from a study of blood T cell repertoires in COVID-19. For the study at large: PBMCs, B-cell-depleted T cells, or T cells were the source of the cDNA or gDNA that made up the material.

The junction had 5 bases not matched to a gene; V was cut back by 0 bases and J by 4 bases. The germline V gene has CDR1 MGHRA and CDR2 YSYEKL. CDR3 length: 16 amino acids. This clone was recorded only once. In the study's own analysis: The authors estimated nucleated cell counts from reference gene primer amplification. Measured with immunoSEQ multiplex PCR; TCRdb has only the in-frame clones, and not every one. From that table come the V and J calls and clone size; the DNA was used to work out D and trimming. The table lists under 350,000 clones, over 80% of them singletons. This chain connects TRBV4-1 to TRBJ2-1; 8 positions match TRBD2. The sequenced material came from peripheral blood. The TCR was taken from a man in his sixties who had recovered from COVID-19. CDR3 protein: CASSQEIAGWYNEQFF. In nucleotides, the CDR3 is TGCGCCAGCAGCCAAGAGATAGCGGGATGGTACAATGAGCAGTTCTTC.